One T cell receptor (beta chain) is described in this entry. The antigen is not known. The length of the CDR3 is 13 residues. V dropped 3 bases and J dropped 2 bases, with 6 bases sitting between them. This record belongs to a study of T cell responses to AZD1222 COVID-19 vaccine. Findings and limits, study-wide: Two doses of AZD1222 preceded a rise in Spike-specific TCR breadth and depth. CD4 TCRs linked to vaccination spanned spike, dominating at 160-218 and 743-854.

Clones were read by immunoSEQ multiplex PCR, and TCRdb kept only the in-frame ones, dropping some. The table has under 140,000 clones, approximately 90% seen once. This chain uses TRBV12-3 or TRBV12-4 with TRBJ2-3; D gene ambiguous. The sample was peripheral blood, taken on day 0 of AZD1222 vaccination. This receptor was taken from an adult in good health. CDR3 loop: CASSFGFTDTQYF. The CDR3 DNA is TGTGCCAGCAGTTTTGGGTTCACAGATACGCAGTATTTT.